Included here is one T cell receptor beta chain sequence, with context. This clone was observed a single time. This clone's antigen is unknown. There are no base qualities to consult, and no much larger clone falls within one base. The CDR3 regions of human TCRbeta chains were analyzed by immunosequencing. The study's own analysis went as follows. TCRs in the repertoires were compared against a reference library of SARS-CoV-2-specific TCRs that had been generated with the MIRA antigen-specificity platform. Breadth was defined as the fraction of unique TCRs that were SARS-CoV-2-associated. Depth was defined as the fraction of total T cells that were SARS-CoV-2-associated. Using the MIRA data, each spike-specific TCR was mapped to the spike region that the TCR reacts to and placed in a CD4 or CD8 class. Log10-transformed breadth and depth values were compared by one-way ANOVA with Sidak's multiple comparisons tests. TCRdb re-hosts the immuneACCESS table, in-frame sequences only. Its copies lack some clones; in the studies checked, an unresolved V gene accounts for under half of them, and the cause for the rest is not known. The DNA gave D and trimming, while V, J and clone size come from that table. This sample has nearly 90,000 clones in its table, and 88% of those were observed once. The top ten clones comprise under 13% of the sample.

The time point label of this sample denotes: baseline before first vaccination. This specimen's treatment or condition label, interpreted: meningococcal conjugate vaccine given as trial control. Vaccinee samples came from UK trials COV001 and COV002, including a single-blind randomized controlled phase 2/3 trial of AZD1222 (ChAdOx1 nCoV-19) in healthy adults. Trial participant PBMC samples were collected at day 0 and day 28 after the second dose for TCRbeta chain sequencing. This sample is drawn from a study of T cell responses to AZD1222 COVID-19 vaccine (dated by TCRdb to about 2021). About the study as a whole: TCR sequencing covered 233 trial participants: about 210 given two doses of AZD1222 and some 25 given two doses of MenACWY control vaccine. Enrollment into the trials was organized by age into subgroups of 18-55, 56-69 and 70-plus years, and those subgroups contained roughly 150, 30 and 60 TCR-sequenced participants, respectively.

Measured from the cysteine to the phenylalanine, the CDR3 is 15 residues long. The kept DNA is CDR3 alone, 45 bases in frame from the first base. V is pruned by 7 bases and J by 4 bases, leaving 7 bases of the junction without a gene match. The germline V gene encodes CDR1 MNHEY and CDR2 SVGAGI. Broad study findings and their caveats: Participants were mostly white British and included more females than males, and it was suggested by the authors that clonal diversity may have been underestimated. The 56-69-year group was small, and its depth increase did not reach significance, likely because of low power. A significant rise in spike-specific TCR breadth and depth was observed after two AZD1222 doses relative to day 0 and relative to MenACWY recipients. Because no samples from the day 14 peak response were available, repertoires could be characterized only after the peak T cell response. CD4 TCRs associated with the vaccine covered the entire spike protein, and the dominant responses were in regions 160-218 and 743-854. Conclusions about previously exposed vaccinees are limited, since just five or six AZD1222 recipients were seropositive for SARS-CoV-2 at baseline. Epitopes outside the regions mutated in the B.1.351 and B.1.1.7 variants were reportedly recognized by nearly half of the unique spike-specific TCRs.

The sequencing here drew on peripheral blood, taken on day 0 of MenACWY control vaccination. The chain is made from TRBV6-5 and TRBJ2-2; 9 bases in between match TRBD1. The origin of this receptor is an adult in good health. For the CDR3, the sequence is CASIQPGQGTGELFF. The DNA sequence is given as TGTGCCAGCATCCAGCCGGGACAGGGCACCGGGGAGCTGTTTTTT.